One and the same sample provided the 6 T cell receptor beta chains below, sequenced in a study of blood T cell repertoires in COVID-19. Sequencing used immunoSEQ multiplex PCR; TCRdb keeps in-frame clones, though not all of them. The sample has about 310,000 clones, about 87% seen once. Source material: peripheral blood. These receptors were taken from a man in his 70s with acute or convalescent COVID-19.

The gene calls are TRBV6-2 or TRBV6-3 and TRBJ2-3; D is possibly TRBD1 (6 bases). The CDR3 contains 15 residues. V lost 2 bases and J 1 base, leaving 10 bases between the germline ends. Germline values: CDR1 MNHEY, CDR2 SVGEGT. The CDR3 nucleotides read TGTGCCAGCAGTTACGGTAACAGGGGCACAGATACGCAGTATTTT. Protein sequence: CASSYGNRGTDTQYF.

This CDR3 is CASSLPHQGATNEKLFF. As DNA, the CDR3 is TGTGCCAGCAGTCTACCTCACCAGGGGGCAACTAATGAAAAACTGTTTTTT. The V call is TRBV28, the J call TRBJ1-4; 7 nucleotides match TRBD1. The CDR3 totals 17 residues. With 5 bases clipped from V and 0 bases from J, the junction kept 9 bases outside the gene matches. Per the germline V gene, CDR1 is MDHEN and CDR2 is SYDVKM.

This chain links TRBV6-5 with TRBJ1-3; TRBD1 might be the D (6 bases). The V end was cut by 4 bases, the J end by 7 bases, with 14 bases between. The germline V gene has CDR1 MNHEY and CDR2 SVGAGI. The CDR3 covers 14 residues. The CDR3 loop is CASSSDRRGNTIYF. In DNA form, the CDR3 reads TGTGCCAGCAGTTCGGACAGACGGGGCAACACCATATATTTT.

In its sample, this clone was seen a few times. The chain has TRBV19 and TRBJ1-1, with a weak D call TRBD1 (5 bases). This CDR3 spans 13 amino acids. Looked up from germline, CDR1 is LNHDA and CDR2 is SQIVND (reference sequence). The V and J ends lost 8 bases and 9 bases respectively, with 19 bases between them. The DNA for the CDR3 is TGTGCCAGTGGCGGGGACGGACAATTCCAAGCTTTCTTT. Translated, it gives CASGGDGQFQAFF.

V gene TRBV30 combines with J gene TRBJ2-3; 7 positions match TRBD1. Germline lookup yields CDR1 GTSNPN and CDR2 SVGIG (reference sequence). V lost 1 base to trimming and J lost 3 bases; unmatched junction nucleotides: 4. This CDR3 spans 14 amino acids. In DNA form, the CDR3 reads TGTGCCTGGAGTGCTAAACAGGGGACAGATACGCAGTATTTT. Translated: CAWSAKQGTDTQYF.

The chain has TRBV29-1 and TRBJ2-3, with 7 bases that match TRBD1. V shed 2 bases, J shed 8 bases, and the junction held 10 bases outside the gene matches. CDR1 and CDR2 (germline): SQVTM, ANQGSEA. The CDR3 is 14 amino acids. The CDR3, as DNA: TGCAGCGTTGAAAGGGGAACAGGGGTGGGTACGCAGTATTTT. Translating gives CSVERGTGVGTQYF.